Sequencing of this T cell receptor beta chain was carried out in a study of CD8+ T cells in alopecia areata. The CDR3 length is 14 residues. Trimming pared 1 base from V and 4 bases from J, leaving 7 bases between. Germline CDR1 SGHVS, CDR2 FQNEAQ. Extraction of RNA preceded its reverse transcription into cDNA, which served as the sequencing template. Assay: immunoSEQ multiplex PCR; the TCRdb copy retains only in-frame clones and omits some. This table has over 120,000 clones, 51% appearing once. Alopecia areata patients had lesional scalp punch biopsies and peripheral blood taken from them. A FACSAria was used to sort CD4+ and CD8+ T cells. These cells came from PBMCs.

The sequencing used CD4+ T cells sorted from blood, collected at week 0. J is TRBJ1-4 and V is TRBV7-8; no reliable D call. This clonotype was obtained from a human donor with alopecia areata. CDR3 sequence reads: CASSLGLINEKLFF. CDR3 sequence (DNA): TGTGCCAGCAGCTTAGGACTGATTAATGAAAAACTGTTTTTT.